Here is one T cell receptor (beta chain) with its context. V dropped 2 bases and J dropped 2 bases, with 10 bases sitting between them. CDR3 length: 15 amino acids. Germline V gene lookup returns CDR1 MNHNS and CDR2 SASEGT. How the authors handled the data: Estimation of nucleated cell counts was performed using reference gene primer amplification. Sequenced by immunoSEQ multiplex PCR; TCRdb stores in-frame clones only, minus some. That table gives V, J and clone size, and the DNA gave D and trimming. The data hold about 410,000 clones, with around nine tenths observed a single time. The sample belongs to a study of blood T cell repertoires in COVID-19. Looking at the study overall: Material from acute and convalescent COVID-19 was sourced from the United States, Italy and Spain. From T cells, B-cell-depleted T cells, or PBMCs came the material, which was cDNA or gDNA.

During active infection, Seattle patients enrolled and were then monitored through disease. The sequencing sample was made of peripheral blood. This chain connects TRBV6-1 to TRBJ2-1, with D perhaps matching TRBD2 (6 bases). The receptor's source is a woman aged 40 to 50 with COVID-19, enrolled during active disease. The CDR3 DNA sequence: TGTGCCAGCAGTGAATCGATAGCGGCCTACAATGAGCAGTTCTTC. As protein: CASSESIAAYNEQFF.